A single sample gave rise to the 20 T cell receptor beta chains below, sequenced in a study of T-cell reconstitution after alpha-beta-depleted transplantation in children. The TCRbeta library was prepared with unique molecular identifiers. From the PCR reads, TCRdb called clonotypes with MiXCR, one entry per CDR3 protein. The repertoire has a few hundred thousand distinct CDR3 sequences, about a quarter of them found once; the top ten carry around 9.9%. This specimen was PBMCs, mostly from graft donor cells, taken 180 days after TCRalphabeta/CD19-depleted stem cell transplant. These TCRs come from a male patient under 18 who had a stem cell transplant for acute lymphoblastic leukemia, so the T cells may come from the graft donor.

The V and J genes are TRBV12-3 or TRBV12-4 and TRBJ1-5, with D possibly TRBD1 on 6 matching bases. V was pared by 1 base and J by 5 bases, with 18 bases between. The CDR3 consists of 17 residues. The CDR3 sequence is CASSLVYTGQGYQPQHF. CDR3 coding DNA: TGTGCCAGCAGTTTAGTGTATACGGGCCAGGGGTATCAGCCCCAGCATTTT.

The CDR3 bases are TGCGCCCCCAAGGGCCCGGTCGCGGTCGAGCAGGACACAGATACGCAGTATTTT. Its translation: CAPKGPVAVEQDTDTQYF. V and J are TRBV5-1 and TRBJ2-3, with D uncertain. Deletions cut 10 bases from V and 2 bases from J, with 29 bases between. This CDR3 has 18 amino acids. The germline gives CDR1 SGHRS, CDR2 YFSETQ. Drawing the rest from reference TRBV5-1 and TRBJ2-3, the complete variable domain is KAGVTQTPRYLIKTRGQQVTLSCSPISGHRSVSWYQQTPGQGLQFLFEYFSETQRNKGNFPGRFSGRQFSNSRSEMNVSTLELGDSALYLCAPKGPVAVEQDTDTQYFGPGTRLTVL.

This clonotype was seen only a few times. This chain links TRBV10-3 with TRBJ2-7; TRBD1 might be the D (5 bases). The V end lost 3 bases, the J end lost 6 bases, and 9 bases lay between the germline ends. Germline CDR1 is ENHRY and CDR2 is SYGVKD. The length of the CDR3 is 12 residues. CDR3 sequence: CAISEFRGEQYF. CDR3 nucleotide sequence: TGTGCCATCAGTGAATTTAGGGGCGAGCAGTACTTC.

V and J are TRBV11-2 and TRBJ1-6, with D uncertain. V was shortened by 1 base and J by 14 bases, with 9 bases between the two germline ends. CDR1 and CDR2 from the germline V gene are SGHAT and FQNNGV. The CDR3 spans 12 residues. The CDR3 region is CASSLGGRALHF. CDR3 sequence (DNA): TGTGCCAGCAGCTTAGGTGGAAGGGCCCTCCACTTT.

This clonotype has just a few counts. The chain employs TRBV18 and TRBJ2-3, with D perhaps matching TRBD2 (6 bases). The CDR3 has 16 amino acids. Per the germline V gene, CDR1 is KGHSH and CDR2 is LQKENI. Deletions cut 3 bases from V and 3 bases from J, with 16 bases between. The CDR3 spells CASSPDLAGMTDTQYF. DNA of the CDR3: TGTGCCAGCTCACCCGACCTGGCGGGAATGACAGATACGCAGTATTTT. Drawing the rest from reference TRBV18 and TRBJ2-3, the complete variable domain is NAGVMQNPRHLVRRRGQEARLRCSPMKGHSHVYWYRQLPEEGLKFMVYLQKENIIDESGMPKERFSAEFPKEGPSILRIQQVVRGDSAAYFCASSPDLAGMTDTQYFGPGTRLTVL.

The V gene is TRBV5-6, the J gene TRBJ2-7, with TRBD1 as a possible D gene (5 bases). Germline V gene data show CDR1 as SGHDT and CDR2 as YYEEEE. Trimming stripped 5 bases from V and 7 bases from J, with 13 bases between. The CDR3 is 12 amino acids. CDR3 sequence (DNA): TGTGCCAGCAGTTCTCCAGGGATAGAGCAGTACTTC. This encodes CASSSPGIEQYF. Complete variable domain (other parts from reference TRBV5-6 and TRBJ2-7): DAGVTQSPTHLIKTRGQQVTLRCSPKSGHDTVSWYQQALGQGPQFIFQYYEEEERQRGNFPDRFSGHQFPNYSSELNVNALLLGDSALYLCASSSPGIEQYFGPGTRLTVT.

This clonotype showed up many times. The V and J genes are TRBV12-3 or TRBV12-4 and TRBJ1-5; D not resolved. The CDR3 sequence is 13 residues long. Trimming cost V 4 bases and J 5 bases, with 9 bases left between them. CDR3 coding DNA: TGTGCCAGCAGTTCCACTGGGGATCAGCCCCAGCATTTT. It translates to CASSSTGDQPQHF.

The V call is TRBV9, the J call TRBJ2-1, with TRBD2 identical over 7 bases. V lost 7 bases, J lost 8 bases, and 12 bases stayed unmatched. Germline V gene lookup returns CDR1 SGDLS and CDR2 YYNGEE. The CDR3 sequence is 14 residues long. The CDR3 region has the DNA TGTGCCAGCGCTTCCGGGACTAACCTTCATGAGCAGTTCTTC. Amino acids: CASASGTNLHEQFF.

This clonotype was seen a handful of times. The chain combines TRBV27 with TRBJ2-3; 8 nucleotides align to TRBD1. Per germline, CDR1 MNHEY and CDR2 SMNVEV (reference sequence). V was clipped by 5 bases and J by 3 bases; unmatched bases: 19. The CDR3 extends over 19 amino acids. CDR3 sequence: CASSTHRRGQIFLTDTQYF. CDR3 DNA sequence: TGTGCCAGCAGTACCCACCGCAGGGGGCAAATCTTCTTAACAGATACGCAGTATTTT.

V is TRBV5-1 and J is TRBJ2-6; maybe TRBD1 (5 bases). V was cut by 3 bases and J by 4 bases, with 14 bases left in between. The CDR3 is 16 amino acids. Germline values: CDR1 SGHRS, CDR2 YFSETQ. The CDR3 region has the DNA TGCGCCAGCAGCTATGTTTGGGGCCCCGGGGCCAACGTCCTGACTTTC. This gives the protein CASSYVWGPGANVLTF. The variable domain in full, with the rest retrieved from reference TRBV5-1 and TRBJ2-6, is KAGVTQTPRYLIKTRGQQVTLSCSPISGHRSVSWYQQTPGQGLQFLFEYFSETQRNKGNFPGRFSGRQFSNSRSEMNVSTLELGDSALYLCASSYVWGPGANVLTFGAGSRLTVL.

V is TRBV7-3 and J is TRBJ2-1; TRBD2 matches 7 bases. The germline V gene encodes CDR1 SGHTA and CDR2 FQGTGA. This CDR3 comprises 15 residues. After removal of 1 base from V and 7 bases from J, the junction contained 7 bases not matched to a gene. CDR3 protein: CASSLRRGSSNEQFF. CDR3 nucleotides: TGTGCCAGCAGCTTAAGGCGGGGGAGTTCAAATGAGCAGTTCTTC.

The V and J genes are TRBV7-8 and TRBJ2-7; the match to TRBD2 covers 7 bases. The V and J ends lost 4 bases and 4 bases, in that order; junction bases with no gene match: 7. This CDR3 has 14 amino acids. The V gene's germline CDR1 is SGHVS and CDR2 FQNEAQ. DNA for the CDR3: TGTGCCAGCAGCTCTTCGGGGGGAGGATACGAGCAGTACTTC. It translates to CASSSSGGGYEQYF.

This clonotype came up a few times. This chain links TRBV4-1 with TRBJ2-7, with 13 bases matching TRBD2. The germline gives CDR1 MGHRA, CDR2 YSYEKL. The CDR3 extends over 19 amino acids. V was pared by 9 bases and J by 2 bases, with 19 bases of the junction left unmatched. CDR3 sequence (DNA): TGCGCCAGTTCAATCGTCGGACTAGCGGGAGTCAGAGCGACCTACGAGCAGTACTTC. It codes for CASSIVGLAGVRATYEQYF.

This clonotype is termed medium-sized (0.01 to 0.1%). The J gene is TRBJ2-4, the V gene TRBV7-9; D uncertain. The CDR3 runs to 13 residues. Germline lookup yields CDR1 SEHNR and CDR2 FQNEAQ (reference sequence). V dropped 0 bases and J dropped 5 bases, with 5 bases sitting between them. The CDR3 nucleotides read TGTGCCAGCAGCTTAGCTGGCCAAAACATTCAGTACTTC. It specifies CASSLAGQNIQYF.

V gene TRBV6-5 combines with J gene TRBJ2-7; D gene unclear. The V end was cut by 2 bases, the J end by 0 bases, with 5 bases between. The CDR3 runs 13 residues. Germline V gene lookup returns CDR1 MNHEY and CDR2 SVGAGI. This chain's CDR3 is CASSYASSYEQYF. For the CDR3, the DNA is TGTGCCAGCAGTTACGCGAGCTCCTACGAGCAGTACTTC.

This clonotype was found a few times. For the CDR3, the DNA is TGCAGTGCTCCGGGACAGGGGTGGTACGAGCAGTACTTC. Translation: CSAPGQGWYEQYF. This sequence joins TRBV20-1 and TRBJ2-7; 10 nucleotides agree with TRBD1. Germline CDR1 is DFQATT and CDR2 is SNEGSKA (reference sequence). The CDR3 runs to 13 residues. J was trimmed by 4 bases and V by 5 bases; bases with no gene match: 5.

This clonotype was recorded a few times. The junction departs from the called germline gene at one end, perhaps through a read error. The chain joins TRBV11-2 to TRBJ2-1; D gene ambiguous. Germline CDR1 is SGHAT and CDR2 is FQNNGV. CDR3 size: 14 residues. CDR3: CASNLDLLLNEQFF. CDR3 sequence (DNA): TGTGCCAGCAACTTAGATCTGTTACTCAATGAGCAGTTCTTC.

This clonotype was detected a few times. This chain connects TRBV3-1 to TRBJ2-1; 10 bases fit TRBD2. The CDR3 contains 16 residues. Trimming removed 4 bases from V and 1 base from J; junction bases left unmatched: 4. Germline lookup yields CDR1 LGHDT and CDR2 YNNKEL (reference sequence). The chain's CDR3 is CASSRSGRISYNEQFF. The CDR3 DNA reads as TGTGCCAGCAGCCGTAGCGGGAGGATTTCCTACAATGAGCAGTTCTTC.

The V gene is TRBV12-3 or TRBV12-4, the J gene TRBJ2-7; a weak D match, TRBD1 (6 bases). V was pared by 5 bases and J by 4 bases, with 18 bases between. The CDR3 contains 15 residues. The CDR3 region has the DNA TGTGCCAGCAGTCGATTTGACAGGCCCTTATACGAGCAGTACTTC. It encodes CASSRFDRPLYEQYF.

The chain combines TRBV7-2 with TRBJ2-1; tentative D call: TRBD1 (6 bases). With 5 bases removed from V and 8 bases from J, the gap between germline ends came to 16 bases. The CDR3 loop spans 14 amino acids. CDR1 SGHTA and CDR2 FQGNSA come from the germline V gene. This CDR3 reads CASSESGAVHEQFF. The CDR3 coding sequence is TGTGCCAGCAGCGAATCAGGGGCGGTCCATGAGCAGTTCTTC.